The 13 T cell receptor beta chains reported below all come from one sample, sequenced in a study of cytomegalovirus exposure and HLA in healthy donors (dated by TCRdb to the late 2010s). The method was the immunoSEQ multiplex PCR assay. For the multiplex PCR, a mixture combining 60 forward primers for TCR Vbeta segments and 13 reverse primers for TCR Jbeta segments was used. TCRdb obtained this table from immuneACCESS and retained in-frame rearrangements with V and J assigned. These tables miss some clones; where compared with another copy, unresolved V genes account for less than half of the shortfall, and the remainder is unexplained. Present in this sample are under 150,000 clones, roughly 80% of which were seen just once. The ten largest clones take up approximately 1.1% of the sample. The sample taken for sequencing was PBMCs. The receptors derive from a boy aged 5-17 years in good health and CMV-seronegative.

The chain combines TRBV25-1 with TRBJ1-6, with D tentatively TRBD1 (5 bases). The CDR3 covers 15 residues. CDR1 MGHDK and CDR2 SYGVNS come from the germline V gene. Trimming took off 7 bases at V and 7 bases at J, with 17 bases between the two ends. The CDR3 sequence: CASTPSQGGNSPLHF. The CDR3 bases are TGTGCCAGCACCCCGAGCCAGGGAGGCAATTCACCCCTCCACTTT.

The gene calls are TRBV5-1 and TRBJ2-2; D call uncertain. The germline gives CDR1 SGHRS, CDR2 YFSETQ. The CDR3 runs 14 residues. V lost 3 bases to trimming and J lost 1 base, with 7 bases between them. The CDR3 reads CASSYGGNTGELFF. CDR3 nucleotides: TGCGCCAGCAGCTACGGCGGGAACACCGGGGAGCTGTTTTTT.

This clone occurred once. The rearrangement joins TRBV7-9 to TRBJ2-1; TRBD2 aligns across 15 bases. The CDR3 covers 17 residues. Germline V gives CDR1 SEHNR, CDR2 FQNEAQ (reference sequence). Germline trimming cut 7 bases from V and 6 bases from J; bases unmatched to any gene: 10. The CDR3 nucleotides are TGTGCCAGCAACCAAGGACTAGCGGGAGGGCCCGGCAATGAGCAGTTCTTC. This translates into CASNQGLAGGPGNEQFF. Supplemented by reference TRBV7-9 and TRBJ2-1, the full variable domain reads DTGVSQNPRHKITKRGQNVTFRCDPISEHNRLYWYRQTLGQGPEFLTYFQNEAQLEKSRLLSDRFSAERPKGSFSTLEIQRTEQGDSAMYLCASNQGLAGGPGNEQFFGPGTRLTVL.

Of note for this clone: The junction shows a germline mismatch at one end, possibly a read error. This rearrangement joins TRBV30 to TRBJ1-1, with D possibly being TRBD1 (5 bases). Germline lookup yields CDR1 GTSNPN and CDR2 SVGIG (reference sequence). This CDR3 spans 13 amino acids. The DNA of the CDR3 is TGTACCTGGATGGGACTCAGGAACACTGAAGCTTTCTTT. Encoded protein: CTWMGLRNTEAFF.

This clone was seen only once. The chain combines TRBV4-1 with TRBJ1-2; 8 bases are shared with TRBD1. V gave up 0 bases and J gave up 4 bases; unmatched junction bases: 7. CDR3 length equals 16 residues. The germline V gene has CDR1 MGHRA and CDR2 YSYEKL. The CDR3 DNA follows: TGCGCCAGCAGCCAAGATCCGGGACAGGTGGTCTATGGCTACACCTTC. Protein product: CASSQDPGQVVYGYTF.

This rearrangement joins TRBV5-4 to TRBJ2-7; D remains ambiguous. This CDR3 has 13 residues. Trimming took off 0 bases at V and 2 bases at J, with 6 bases between the two ends. The germline gives CDR1 SGHNT, CDR2 YYREEE (reference sequence). The CDR3 here is CASSLGGTYEQYF. CDR3 nucleotides: TGTGCCAGCAGCTTGGGCGGAACCTACGAGCAGTACTTC. The full variable domain, rest sourced from reference TRBV5-4 and TRBJ2-7, is ETGVTQSPTHLIKTRGQQVTLRCSSQSGHNTVSWYQQALGQGPQFIFQYYREEENGRGNFPPRFSGLQFPNYSSELNVNALELDDSALYLCASSLGGTYEQYFGPGTRLTVT.

V usage is TRBV30 and J usage is TRBJ2-1; 7 nucleotides align to TRBD2. CDR3 length: 16 residues. Germline V gene lookup returns CDR1 GTSNPN and CDR2 SVGIG (reference sequence). Trimming at V came to 0 bases and at J to 0 bases, leaving 5 bases not matched to a gene. CDR3 nucleotide sequence: TGTGCCTGGAGTGTAGGGGTAGCGGGCTCCTACAATGAGCAGTTCTTC. It codes for CAWSVGVAGSYNEQFF. Filled out from reference TRBV30 and TRBJ2-1, the complete variable domain reads SQTIHQWPATLVQPVGSPLSLECTVEGTSNPNLYWYRQAAGRGLQLLFYSVGIGQISSEVPQNLSASRPQDRQFILSSKKLLLSDSGFYLCAWSVGVAGSYNEQFFGPGTRLTVL.

As for this clone: This same CDR3 is encoded by further DNA sequences in the sample. The chain combines TRBV5-1 with TRBJ2-3; D might be TRBD2 (5 bases). This CDR3 region has 14 residues. V lost 0 bases and J lost 1, with 6 bases in between. Germline V gives CDR1 SGHRS, CDR2 YFSETQ. The CDR3 protein is CASSLGGGTDTQYF. CDR3 DNA sequence: TGCGCCAGCAGCTTGGGGGGAGGCACAGATACGCAGTATTTT.

This chain joins TRBV4-1 and TRBJ2-1; a possible D gene is TRBD2 (7 bases). Germline CDR1 reads MGHRA; CDR2 reads YSYEKL. V was shortened by 5 bases and J by 0 bases, with 17 bases between the two germline ends. This CDR3 region has 17 residues. The CDR3 nucleotides are TGCGCCAGCAGCTCCGCCGGGGGGCTGAGCTCCTACAATGAGCAGTTCTTC. Encoded protein: CASSSAGGLSSYNEQFF.

The rearrangement uses TRBV16 and TRBJ1-5, with D maybe TRBD1 (5 bases). In germline, CDR1 is KGHSY, CDR2 FQNENV. The CDR3 is 15 residues long. Trimming cost V 5 bases and J 4 bases, with 15 bases left between them. The CDR3 nucleotides are TGTGCCAGCAGCTCCGGGGCCGGGAGAAATCAGCCCCAGCATTTT. Translated: CASSSGAGRNQPQHF.

The chain couples TRBV30 to TRBJ2-5; D unclear. The DNA end is a closer match to TRBJ2-7, so the J assignment may be wrong. This CDR3 comprises 15 residues. Germline V CDR1 and CDR2: GTSNPN, SVGIG (reference sequence). The CDR3 here is CAWSLMVDSSYEQYF. The CDR3 nucleotides read TGTGCCTGGAGCCTTATGGTCGATAGCTCCTACGAGCAGTACTTC.

This chain uses TRBV2 with TRBJ2-7; D perhaps matches TRBD2 (5 bases). The V gene's germline CDR1 is SNHLY and CDR2 FYNNEI. V shed 8 bases and J shed 7 bases, with 6 bases lying between them. This CDR3 has 9 amino acids. CDR3 loop: CASGGEQYF. In DNA form, the CDR3 reads TGTGCCAGCGGCGGGGAGCAGTACTTC.

This clone was observed a handful of times. The rearrangement uses TRBV7-9 and TRBJ2-7; 7 bases align to TRBD1. V lost 3 bases, J lost 3 bases, and 2 bases stayed unmatched. Germline V CDR1 and CDR2: SEHNR, FQNEAQ (reference sequence). The CDR3 runs 13 residues. CDR3 coding DNA: TGTGCCAGCAGCTTCGGGACAGACTACGAGCAGTACTTC. This gives the protein CASSFGTDYEQYF.